This entry is about one T cell receptor (beta chain). Its antigen is unknown. Each CDR3 protein gets one entry after TCRdb re-called the RT-PCR reads with MiXCR. There are approximately 530,000 distinct CDR3 sequences in the sample; approximately 7.7% occur only once, and around 14% lies in the top ten. Germline CDR1 is SGDLS and CDR2 is YYNGEE. Trimming left V 0 bases short and J 5 bases short, with 12 bases between. This CDR3 is built from 14 residues. This specimen comes from a study of response to subunit inactivated influenza vaccine. Study-wide results and caveats: Authors suggested that a seasonal influenza vaccination recruits few new T cells each time.

This receptor was identified in a man aged 45-69 years who received an inactivated influenza vaccine. This chain uses TRBV9 with TRBJ2-7, with D uncertain. This sample comprised PBMCs from blood, obtained approximately 25 months after vaccination. The CDR3 DNA follows: TGTGCCAGCAGCGTAGCGACGTTGAGCGACGAGCAGTACTTC. This sequence encodes CASSVATLSDEQYF.